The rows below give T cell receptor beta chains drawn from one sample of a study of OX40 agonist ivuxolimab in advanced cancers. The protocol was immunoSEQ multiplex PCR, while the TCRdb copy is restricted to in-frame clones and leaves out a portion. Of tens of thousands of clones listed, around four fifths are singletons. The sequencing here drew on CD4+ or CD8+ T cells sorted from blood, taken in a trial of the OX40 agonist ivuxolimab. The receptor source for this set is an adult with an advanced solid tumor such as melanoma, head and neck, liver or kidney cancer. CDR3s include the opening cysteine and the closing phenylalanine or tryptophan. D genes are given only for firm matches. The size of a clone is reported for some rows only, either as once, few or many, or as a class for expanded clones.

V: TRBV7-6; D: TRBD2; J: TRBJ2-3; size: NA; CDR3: CASSLETSGLIFQYF; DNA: TGTGCCAGCAGCTTAGAGACTAGCGGACTGATTTTTCAGTATTTT
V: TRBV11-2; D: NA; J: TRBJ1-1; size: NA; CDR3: CASSRPGRRPEAFF; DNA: TGTGCCAGCAGCCGCCCCGGGCGACGGCCTGAAGCTTTCTTT
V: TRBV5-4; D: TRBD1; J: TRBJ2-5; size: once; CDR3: CASSLPDRGAETQYF; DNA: TGTGCCAGCAGCCTCCCTGACAGGGGTGCAGAGACCCAGTACTTC
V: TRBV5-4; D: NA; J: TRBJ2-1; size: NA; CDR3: CASSLGGSSYNEQFF; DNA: TGTGCCAGCAGCTTAGGAGGGAGCTCCTACAATGAGCAGTTCTTC
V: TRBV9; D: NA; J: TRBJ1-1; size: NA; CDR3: CASSEGLRNTEAFF; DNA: TGTGCCAGCAGCGAGGGACTTCGGAACACTGAAGCTTTCTTT
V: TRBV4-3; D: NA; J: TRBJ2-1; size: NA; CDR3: CASSQGRVSLASEQFF; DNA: TGCGCCAGCAGCCAAGGCCGGGTGTCCCTAGCCAGTGAGCAGTTCTTC
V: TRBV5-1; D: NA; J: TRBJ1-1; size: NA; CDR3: CASSLEGGEAFF; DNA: TGCGCCAGCAGCTTGGAAGGGGGTGAAGCTTTCTTT
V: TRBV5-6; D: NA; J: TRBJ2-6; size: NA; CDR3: CASSLTGISGANVLTF; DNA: TGTGCCAGCAGCCTGACAGGTATCTCTGGGGCCAACGTCCTGACTTTC
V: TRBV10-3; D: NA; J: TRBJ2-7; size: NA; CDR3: CAISGDSAGIYEQYF; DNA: TGTGCCATCAGTGGGGATTCGGCAGGGATCTACGAGCAGTACTTC
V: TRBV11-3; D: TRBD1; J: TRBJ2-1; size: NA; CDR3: CASSPQGTDEQFF; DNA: TGTGCCAGCAGCCCACAAGGGACAGATGAGCAGTTCTTC
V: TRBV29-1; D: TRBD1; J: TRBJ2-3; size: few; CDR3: CSIGQDTDTQYF; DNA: TGCAGCATAGGACAGGACACAGATACGCAGTATTTT
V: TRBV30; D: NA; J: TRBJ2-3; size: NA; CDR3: CAWRRHSNTQYF; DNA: TGTGCCTGGAGAAGACACTCGAATACGCAGTATTTT
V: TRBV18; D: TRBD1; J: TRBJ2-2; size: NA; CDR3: CASSRNTGTGNTGELFF; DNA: TGTGCCAGCTCACGGAATACCGGGACAGGGAACACCGGGGAGCTGTTTTTT
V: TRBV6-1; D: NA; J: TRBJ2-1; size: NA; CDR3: CASSGIGRPDEQFF; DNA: TGTGCCAGCAGTGGAATCGGGCGGCCGGATGAGCAGTTCTTC
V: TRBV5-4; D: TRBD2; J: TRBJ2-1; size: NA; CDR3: CASSLERENNEQFF; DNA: TGTGCCAGCAGCTTGGAGCGGGAGAACAATGAGCAGTTCTTC
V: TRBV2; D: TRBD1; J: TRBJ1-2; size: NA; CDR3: CASSRDRASNYGYTF; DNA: TGTGCCAGCAGTAGGGACAGAGCCTCTAACTATGGCTACACCTTC
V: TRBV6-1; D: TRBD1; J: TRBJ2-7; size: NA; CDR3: CASSEALGQGTYEQYF; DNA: TGTGCCAGCAGTGAAGCGCTTGGACAGGGAACCTACGAGCAGTACTTC
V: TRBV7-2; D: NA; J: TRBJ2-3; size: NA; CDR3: CASSPSRDTQYF; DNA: TGTGCCAGCAGCCCCTCGCGAGATACGCAGTATTTT
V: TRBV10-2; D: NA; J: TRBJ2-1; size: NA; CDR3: CASSAPSLGNEQFF; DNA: TGCGCCAGCAGCGCCCCAAGTTTGGGGAATGAGCAGTTCTTC
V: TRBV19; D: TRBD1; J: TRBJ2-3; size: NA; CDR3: CASSMRQGTDTQYF; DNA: TGTGCCAGTAGTATGAGACAGGGGACAGATACGCAGTATTTT
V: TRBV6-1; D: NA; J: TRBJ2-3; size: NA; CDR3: CASSIEGRGTDTQYF; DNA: TGTGCCAGCAGTATCGAGGGCCGGGGCACAGATACGCAGTATTTT
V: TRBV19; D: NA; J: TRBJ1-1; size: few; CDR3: CASSYGSTGNTEAFF; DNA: TGTGCCAGTAGCTATGGGTCGACAGGGAACACTGAAGCTTTCTTT
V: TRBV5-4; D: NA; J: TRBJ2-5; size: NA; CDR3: CASSSRVMGQRETQYF; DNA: TGTGCCAGCAGCTCCAGGGTGATGGGTCAAAGAGAGACCCAGTACTTC
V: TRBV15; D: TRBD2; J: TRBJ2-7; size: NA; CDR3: CATSRAGGITYEQYF; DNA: TGTGCCACCAGCAGAGCCGGGGGGATTACCTACGAGCAGTACTTC
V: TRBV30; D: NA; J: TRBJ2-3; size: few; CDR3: CAWSTYSTDTQYF; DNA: TGTGCCTGGAGTACCTACAGCACAGATACGCAGTATTTT
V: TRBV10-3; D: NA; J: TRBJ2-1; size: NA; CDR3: CAISESAGDNEQFF; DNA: TGTGCCATCAGTGAGTCGGCAGGCGACAATGAGCAGTTCTTC
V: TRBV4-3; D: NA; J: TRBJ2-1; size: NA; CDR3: CASSQDGYNEQFF; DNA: TGCGCCAGCAGCCAAGACGGATACAATGAGCAGTTCTTC
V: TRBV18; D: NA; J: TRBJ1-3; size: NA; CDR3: CASSPQGTAGNTIYF; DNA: TGTGCCAGCTCACCACAGGGGACGGCTGGAAACACCATATATTTT
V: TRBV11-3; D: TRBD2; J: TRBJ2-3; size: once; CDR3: CASSYRLAGVGMSTDTQYF; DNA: TGTGCCAGCAGCTACAGACTAGCGGGAGTGGGTATGAGCACAGATACGCAGTATTTT
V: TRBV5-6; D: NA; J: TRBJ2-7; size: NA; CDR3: CASSLNRYEQYF; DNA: TGTGCCAGCAGCTTGAATCGCTACGAGCAGTACTTC
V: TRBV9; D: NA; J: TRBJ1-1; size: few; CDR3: CASSAGRNTEAFF; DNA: TGTGCCAGCAGCGCCGGAAGGAACACTGAAGCTTTCTTT
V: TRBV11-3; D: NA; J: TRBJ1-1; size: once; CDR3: CASSLVANTEAFF; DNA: TGTGCCAGCAGCTTAGTGGCGAACACTGAAGCTTTCTTT
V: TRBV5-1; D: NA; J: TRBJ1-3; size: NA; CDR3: CASSLQGAHVSGNTIYF; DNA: TGCGCCAGCAGCTTGCAAGGAGCCCATGTCTCTGGAAACACCATATATTTT
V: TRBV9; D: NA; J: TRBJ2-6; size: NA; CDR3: CASSLGHSGANVLTF; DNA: TGTGCCAGCAGCTTAGGGCACTCTGGGGCCAACGTCCTGACTTTC
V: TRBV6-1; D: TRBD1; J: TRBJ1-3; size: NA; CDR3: CASSPTGAGNTIYF; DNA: TGTGCCAGCAGTCCGACAGGGGCTGGAAACACCATATATTTT
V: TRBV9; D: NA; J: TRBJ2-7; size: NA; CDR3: CASSRGGGNSYEQYF; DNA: TGTGCCAGCAGCAGAGGCGGCGGGAACTCCTACGAGCAGTACTTC
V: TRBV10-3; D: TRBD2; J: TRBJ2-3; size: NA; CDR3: CAIRVPGLAKRTDTQYF; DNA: TGTGCCATCAGAGTCCCGGGACTAGCGAAAAGGACAGATACGCAGTATTTT
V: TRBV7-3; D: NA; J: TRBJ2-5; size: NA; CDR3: CASSSGRGETQYF; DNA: TGTGCCAGCAGCTCGGGTCGGGGGGAGACCCAGTACTTC
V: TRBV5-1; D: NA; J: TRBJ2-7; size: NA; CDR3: CASSPEGASYEQYF; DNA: TGCGCCAGCAGCCCCGAAGGGGCTTCGTACGAGCAGTACTTC
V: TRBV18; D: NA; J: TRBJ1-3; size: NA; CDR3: CASSKTVISGNTIYF; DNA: TGTGCCAGCTCGAAGACAGTGATCTCTGGAAACACCATATATTTT
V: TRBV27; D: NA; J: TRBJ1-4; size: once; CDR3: CASSSLPINVPFNEKLFF; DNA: TGTGCCAGCAGTTCCTTACCAATTAACGTCCCTTTCAATGAAAAACTGTTTTTT
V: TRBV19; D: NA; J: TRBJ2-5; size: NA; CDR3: CASSIAQQETQYF; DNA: TGTGCCAGTAGTATCGCACAGCAAGAGACCCAGTACTTC
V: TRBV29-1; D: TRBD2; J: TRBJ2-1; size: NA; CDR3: CSAKRVAGNNEQFF; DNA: TGCAGCGCCAAGAGAGTAGCGGGGAACAATGAGCAGTTCTTC
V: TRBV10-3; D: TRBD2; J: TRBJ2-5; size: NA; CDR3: CAISESRVGGQETQYF; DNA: TGTGCCATCAGTGAGTCGAGGGTCGGGGGGCAAGAGACCCAGTACTTC
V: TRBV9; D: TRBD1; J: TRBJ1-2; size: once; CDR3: CASSVMWGQTGGYTF; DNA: TGTGCCAGCAGCGTAATGTGGGGACAGACCGGAGGCTACACCTTC
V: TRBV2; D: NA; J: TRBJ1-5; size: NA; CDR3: CASSGEGKGQPQHF; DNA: TGTGCCAGCAGTGGGGAGGGAAAGGGTCAGCCCCAGCATTTT
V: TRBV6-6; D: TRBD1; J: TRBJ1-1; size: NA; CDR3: CASSYALTGGTEAFF; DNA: TGTGCCAGCAGCTACGCCTTGACAGGGGGCACTGAAGCTTTCTTT
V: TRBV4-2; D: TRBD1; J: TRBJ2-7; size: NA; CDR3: CASSQDGPGTGPRYF; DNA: TGTGCCAGCAGCCAAGATGGTCCCGGGACAGGGCCGAGGTACTTC
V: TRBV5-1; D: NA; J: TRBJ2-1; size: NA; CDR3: CASSLIRGNEQFF; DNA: TGCGCCAGCAGCTTGATTCGGGGTAATGAGCAGTTCTTC
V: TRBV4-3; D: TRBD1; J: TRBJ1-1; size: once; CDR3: CASSQQGGSAEAFF; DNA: TGCGCCAGCAGCCAACAGGGGGGCAGCGCTGAAGCTTTCTTT
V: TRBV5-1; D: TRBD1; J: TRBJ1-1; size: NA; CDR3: CASSLDRGNTEAFF; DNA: TGCGCCAGCAGCTTGGACAGGGGGAACACTGAAGCTTTCTTT
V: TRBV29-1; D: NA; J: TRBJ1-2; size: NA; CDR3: CSVEGGTNYGYTF; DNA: TGCAGCGTTGAAGGGGGGACTAACTATGGCTACACCTTC
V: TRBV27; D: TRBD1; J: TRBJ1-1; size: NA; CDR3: CASSAWKGAQTEAFF; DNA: TGTGCCAGCAGCGCATGGAAGGGGGCGCAGACTGAAGCTTTCTTT
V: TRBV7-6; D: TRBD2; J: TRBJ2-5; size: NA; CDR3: CASSLSGGGAGETQYF; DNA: TGTGCCAGCAGCTTAAGTGGCGGGGGGGCCGGTGAGACCCAGTACTTC
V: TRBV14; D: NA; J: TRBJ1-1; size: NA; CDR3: CASSHPRGDPGNTEAFF; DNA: TGTGCCAGCAGCCATCCCCGGGGGGACCCGGGCAATACTGAAGCTTTCTTT